Ten or more counts support the clone carrying this T cell receptor (beta chain). The antigen is undetermined. This sample stems from a study of CD8 T cells in ankylosing spondylitis. Making use of molecular barcodes, quantitative 5'-RACE generated TCR beta libraries. TCRdb reprocessed the 5' RACE reads via MiXCR and lists one record per CDR3 protein. Among under 250,000 distinct CDR3 sequences listed, about 11% were seen once. Study-level results: The clones that were linked to disease were reported to be significantly enriched in matched synovial fluid samples from ankylosing spondylitis patients. CD8+ by phenotype, disease-linked clones were relatively rare in peripheral blood. Characteristic, it appeared, of ankylosing spondylitis blood was a TCR beta motif of fewer than 10 highly homologous variants.

From germline, CDR1 is LGHDT and CDR2 YNNKEL (reference sequence). This CDR3 is 12 amino acids long. V dropped 5 bases and J dropped 5 bases, with 6 bases sitting between them. J is TRBJ2-2 and V is TRBV3-1; D gene ambiguous. The sequencing input was blood, either unsorted or a sorted T cell fraction (not recorded which). This receptor was obtained from a male donor with ankylosing spondylitis or in good health (not recorded which). The CDR3 region is CASSVGTGELFF. In DNA, the CDR3 is TGTGCCAGCAGCGTAGGGACCGGGGAGCTGTTTTTT.